Listed below are T cell receptor beta chains from one sample, sequenced in a study of T cells after somatic rescue of genetic block. TCRdb's table, derived via immunoSEQ multiplex PCR, lists solely in-frame clones and lacks some. The sample consists of over 95,000 clones, 85% to 95% of them appearing once. Sequencing was done on a sample of peripheral blood mononuclear cells (PBMCs). Receptor source: a woman younger than 30. Both conserved end residues are part of each CDR3. A D gene is named only where the DNA matches it firmly. Size values are once, few and many counts, or a class for expanded clones, and some rows have none.

d_call	cdr3_length	v_call	clone_size	j_call	cdr3_nt	cdr3_aa
.	11	TRBV20-1	.	TRBJ1-3	TGCAGTGCTAGACTGGGTTACACCATATATTTT	CSARLGYTIYF
TRBD2	14	TRBV30	.	TRBJ2-3	TGTGCCTGGAACTTTCGGGGGGACACAGATACGCAGTATTTT	CAWNFRGDTDTQYF
TRBD1	15	TRBV19	.	TRBJ1-6	TGTGCCAGTAGTATTCAGGGGGGATTATATTCACCCCTCCACTTT	CASSIQGGLYSPLHF
TRBD2	13	TRBV7-7	.	TRBJ2-7	TGTGCCAGCAGCGCTGGGGGGGTCCACGAGCAGTACTTC	CASSAGGVHEQYF
.	12	TRBV7-2	once	TRBJ2-1	TGTGCCAGCAGCTTAATCTACAATGAGCAGTTCTTC	CASSLIYNEQFF
.	14	TRBV5-6	.	TRBJ1-5	TGTGCCAGCAGCCCGACAGGTAGCAATCAGCCCCAGCATTTT	CASSPTGSNQPQHF
.	18	TRBV4-1	.	TRBJ1-6	TGCGCCAGCACCTTAACTCTGGGAGGGAGCTCCTATAATTCACCCCTCCACTTT	CASTLTLGGSSYNSPLHF
.	12	TRBV5-1	.	TRBJ2-1	TGCGCCAGCAGGAGAGATTTGGATGAGCAGTTCTTC	CASRRDLDEQFF
TRBD1	17	TRBV7-8	.	TRBJ1-6	TGTGCCAGCAGCTTAGCCCCAGGGGGCTCGGGTAATTCACCCCTCCACTTT	CASSLAPGGSGNSPLHF
.	12	TRBV28	.	TRBJ1-1	TGTGCCAGCAAATATAGGAACACTGAAGCTTTCTTT	CASKYRNTEAFF
.	15	TRBV5-5	.	TRBJ1-5	TGTGCCAGCAGCTTTGAGGGGTATAGCAATCAGCCCCAGCATTTT	CASSFEGYSNQPQHF
.	14	TRBV5-4	.	TRBJ1-6	TGTGCCAGCAGCACGGGATATATCGATTCACCCCTCCACTTT	CASSTGYIDSPLHF
.	16	TRBV5-5	.	TRBJ2-7	TGTGCCAGCAGCCCAAGCCCAGGACAACATTCCTACGAGCAGTACTTC	CASSPSPGQHSYEQYF
.	14	TRBV5-1	.	TRBJ1-6	TGCGCCAGCAGCTTGTCCGTATCCCATTCACCCCTCCACTTT	CASSLSVSHSPLHF
TRBD1	15	TRBV7-2	.	TRBJ1-4	TGTGCCAGCAGCCGGACAGGGATGGGTAATGAAAAACTGTTTTTT	CASSRTGMGNEKLFF
.	18	TRBV7-2	.	TRBJ2-2	TGTGCCAGCAGCTTAGTATGGGGGAGACAGCCGAACACCGGGGAGCTGTTTTTT	CASSLVWGRQPNTGELFF
.	14	TRBV6-5	.	TRBJ1-3	TGTGCCAGCAGTACGACAGGATCCGGAAACACCATATATTTT	CASSTTGSGNTIYF
TRBD1	15	TRBV28	.	TRBJ2-6	TGTGCCAGCAGTTCGGGACAGACTGGGGCCAACGTCCTGACTTTC	CASSSGQTGANVLTF
TRBD2	14	TRBV5-1	.	TRBJ2-1	TGCGCCAGCGGCGGGGGACTGACCCCGAATGAGCAGTTCTTC	CASGGGLTPNEQFF
.	13	TRBV2	.	TRBJ1-5	TGTGCCAGCATCCGGGCTGAGGATCAGCCCCAGCATTTT	CASIRAEDQPQHF
.	13	TRBV11-2	.	TRBJ1-6	TGTGCCAGCAGCTTGCCAGGGGATTCACCCCTTCACTTT	CASSLPGDSPLHF
TRBD1	16	TRBV7-3	.	TRBJ1-5	TGTGCCAGCAGCTCCCGACAGGGTAATAGCAATCAGCCCCAGCATTTT	CASSSRQGNSNQPQHF
.	18	TRBV28	few	TRBJ1-6	TGTGCCAGCAGTCCTTGGGGGTGGGATAAACCCTCAAATTCACCCCTCCACTTT	CASSPWGWDKPSNSPLHF
TRBD2	15	TRBV5-1	.	TRBJ2-1	TGCGCCAGCAGCGCGACCGGGACTAGCAACAATGAGCAGTTCTTC	CASSATGTSNNEQFF
.	18	TRBV10-3	few	TRBJ1-2	TGTGCCATCAGTGATCAACACATCTCCAGGAAACTTAACTATGGCTACACCTTC	CAISDQHISRKLNYGYTF
.	17	TRBV4-1	.	TRBJ1-2	TGCGCCAGCAGCCAAGAGGGTTGGGTAGCTCCTAACTATGGCTACACCTTC	CASSQEGWVAPNYGYTF
TRBD1	15	TRBV28	.	TRBJ1-6	TGTGCCAGCAGTCCCGGGGACAGGCCTAATTCACCCCTCCACTTT	CASSPGDRPNSPLHF
.	16	TRBV4-3	.	TRBJ1-2	TGCGCCAGCAGCCAAGAATTAACCTCCACACTCTATGGCTACACCTTC	CASSQELTSTLYGYTF
TRBD2	15	TRBV6-5	.	TRBJ2-3	TGTGCCAGCAGTTACGAGACTAGCGGCACAGATACGCAGTATTTT	CASSYETSGTDTQYF
TRBD1	17	TRBV6-1	.	TRBJ1-2	TGTGCCAGCAGTGAGAGTCTGGACAGGTCATCTAACTATGGCTACACCTTC	CASSESLDRSSNYGYTF